Detailed here is one TCR beta chain. One entry per CDR3 protein results from TCRdb running MiXCR on the RACE reads. This table has 180,000 or so distinct CDR3 sequences, approximately 20% appearing once. Sample time point: patch test 1, 2 weeks after DPC sensitization. Regarding treatment: therapeutic diphenylcyclopropenone sensitization with weekly scalp DPC. The drawing of blood occurred before each patch test was applied. These data originate in a study of human T cells and chemical hapten exposure. Across the whole study: Patches that contained 0.01% DPC were applied to the upper back and read at 6 days.

The CDR3 runs 16 residues. V was clipped by 5 bases and J by 1 base; unmatched bases: 11. Germline V gene sequence: CDR1 DFQATT, CDR2 SNEGSKA (reference sequence). The clonotype originates from a woman between 45 and 60 years old with alopecia areata. Some clones in this sample may be carry-over from other donors' samples. The specimen was whole blood, collected in connection with sensitization to the hapten diphenylcyclopropenone (DPC). The V call is TRBV20-1, the J call TRBJ2-1; 7 bases match TRBD1. The CDR3 DNA is TGCAGTGCTGATACCGTCCCGGGACAGTCCTACAATGAGCAGTTCTTC. This codes for CSADTVPGQSYNEQFF.